This passage covers 8 T cell receptor beta chains from one sample sequenced in a study of monozygotic twins with inflammatory bowel disease. TCRdb re-called the 5' RACE reads; one entry per CDR3 protein, DNA not given. Its listing shows more than 300,000 distinct CDR3 sequences. The sample comprised blood. The source of these receptors is a human donor with ulcerative colitis or Crohn's disease, or a healthy co-twin of an affected twin (not recorded which).

The chain joins TRBV5-4 to TRBJ2-6. Germline V gene sequence: CDR1 SGHNT, CDR2 YYREEE (reference sequence). CDR3 length: 14 amino acids. CDR3 protein: CASSLSAGANVLTF.

The chain employs TRBV7-2 and TRBJ2-3; TCRdb's assignment of TRBD1 cannot be checked, as there is no DNA. CDR1 and CDR2 from the germline V gene are SGHTA and FQGNSA. CDR3 size: 16 residues. This chain's CDR3 is CASSRARVGRTDTQYF. Supplemented by reference TRBV7-2 and TRBJ2-3, the full variable domain reads GAGVSQSPSNKVTEKGKDVELRCDPISGHTALYWYRQSLGQGLEFLIYFQGNSAPDKSGLPSDRFSAERTGGSVSTLTIQRTQQEDSAVYLCASSRARVGRTDTQYFGPGTRLTVL.

The CDR3 loop is CASSRPGRPTDTQYF. The chain links TRBV19 to TRBJ2-3; TCRdb designates TRBD1, a call that cannot be tested without DNA. Germline CDR1 reads LNHDA; CDR2 reads SQIVND (reference sequence). This CDR3 comprises 15 residues.

V usage is TRBV7-9 and J usage is TRBJ2-7; TCRdb's D call, TRBD1, is unchecked because there is no DNA. This CDR3 region has 12 residues. The germline CDR1 and CDR2 sequences are SEHNR and FQNEAQ (reference sequence). This CDR3 reads CASSSQGTFQYF.

This chain joins TRBV11-1 and TRBJ2-7. The CDR3 extends over 16 amino acids. Per germline, CDR1 SGHAT and CDR2 FQDESV (reference sequence). The CDR3 sequence: CASSLGSSSNVYEQYF.

This rearrangement joins TRBV18 to TRBJ1-1. The length of the CDR3 is 14 residues. Germline values: CDR1 KGHSH, CDR2 LQKENI. The CDR3 sequence is CASLPPGGNTEAFF.

This chain uses TRBV4-1 with TRBJ2-2; without DNA, the TCRdb call of TRBD1 cannot be checked. The CDR3 is 14 amino acids. Per the germline V gene, CDR1 is MGHRA and CDR2 is YSYEKL. CDR3 sequence: CASSQPGGAGELFF.

V is TRBV12-3 or TRBV12-4 and J is TRBJ2-2; TCRdb selects TRBD2, and the lack of DNA leaves this call unchecked. There are 13 residues in the CDR3. CDR3 sequence reads: CASILAGAGELFF.